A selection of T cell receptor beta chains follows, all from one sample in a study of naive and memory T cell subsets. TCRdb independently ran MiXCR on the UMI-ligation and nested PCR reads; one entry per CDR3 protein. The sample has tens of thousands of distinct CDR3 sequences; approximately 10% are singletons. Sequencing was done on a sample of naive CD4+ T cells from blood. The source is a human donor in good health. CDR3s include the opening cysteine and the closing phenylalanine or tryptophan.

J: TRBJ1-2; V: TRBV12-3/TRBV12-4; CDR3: CASSPLGEAFGGYTF
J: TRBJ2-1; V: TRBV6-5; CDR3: CASRGTSVNEQFF
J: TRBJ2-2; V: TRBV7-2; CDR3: CASSTDYTNTGELFF
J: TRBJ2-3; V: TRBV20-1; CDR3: CSAMLAGSTDTQYF
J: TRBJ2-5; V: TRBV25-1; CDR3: CASSEPQGRQETQYF
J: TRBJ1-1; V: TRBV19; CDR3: CASRQGRPEAFF
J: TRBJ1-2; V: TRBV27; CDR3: CASSLSGYGYTF
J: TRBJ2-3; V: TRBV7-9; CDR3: CASSSLPDTQYF
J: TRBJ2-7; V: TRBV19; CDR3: CASTPSGRIYEQYF
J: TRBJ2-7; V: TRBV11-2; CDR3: CASSLAGGRSSYEQYF
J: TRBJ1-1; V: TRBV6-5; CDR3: CASSTQPPGGTEAFF
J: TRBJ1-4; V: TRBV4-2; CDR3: CASSQGPGGGANEKLFF
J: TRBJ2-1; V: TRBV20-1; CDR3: CSASSFPPPNEQFF
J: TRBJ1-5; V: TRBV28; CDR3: CASSYNTQPQHF
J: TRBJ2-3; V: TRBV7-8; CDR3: CASVLAGGSDTQYF
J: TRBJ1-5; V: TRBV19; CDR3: CASRHQDRLSQPQHF
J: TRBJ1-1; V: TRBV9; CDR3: CASSVGGQGTPNTEAFF
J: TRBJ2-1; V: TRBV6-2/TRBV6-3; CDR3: CASRTSVDKYNEQFF
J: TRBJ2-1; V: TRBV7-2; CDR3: CASSLVAGSTYNEQFF
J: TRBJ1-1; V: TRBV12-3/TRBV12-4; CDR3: CATSRVTEAFF
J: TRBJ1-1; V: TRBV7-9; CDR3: CASSLGGVSDTEAFF
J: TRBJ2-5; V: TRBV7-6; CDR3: CASSLAGVKETQYF
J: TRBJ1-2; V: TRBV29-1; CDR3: CSVYKGQGFGYTF
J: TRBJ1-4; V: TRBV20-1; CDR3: CSAREEGREEKLFF
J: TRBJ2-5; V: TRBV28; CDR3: CASMAGGSETQYF
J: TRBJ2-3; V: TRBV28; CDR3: CASRPLKGATDTQYF
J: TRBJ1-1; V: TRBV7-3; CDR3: CASSSDSQNTEAFF
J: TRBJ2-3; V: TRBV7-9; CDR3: CASSPTGTSSTDTQYF
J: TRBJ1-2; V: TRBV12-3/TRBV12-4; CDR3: CASSLEGLRYGYTF
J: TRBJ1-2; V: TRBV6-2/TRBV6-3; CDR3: CASSYRDSHYTF
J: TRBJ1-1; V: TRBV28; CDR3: CASSSPGSGGNTEAFF
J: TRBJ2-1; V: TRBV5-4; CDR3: CASSLGSGYYNEQFF
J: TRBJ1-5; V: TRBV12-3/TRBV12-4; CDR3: CASTSGQPHQPQHF
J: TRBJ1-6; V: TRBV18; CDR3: CASSPHRGPPLHF
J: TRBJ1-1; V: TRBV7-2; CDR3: CASSRPPNTEAFF
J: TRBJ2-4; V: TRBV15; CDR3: CATSRYRGVAKNIQYF
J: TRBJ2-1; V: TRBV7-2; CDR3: CASSLQGQFYNEQFF
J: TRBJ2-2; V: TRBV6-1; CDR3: CASTQGAGTGELFF
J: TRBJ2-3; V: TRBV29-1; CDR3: CSVVGGVSTDTQYF
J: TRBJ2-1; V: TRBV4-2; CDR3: CASSQGGSSYNEQFF
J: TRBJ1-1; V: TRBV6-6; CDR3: CASTLMNTEAFF
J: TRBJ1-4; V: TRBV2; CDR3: CASSPPGGGNEKLFF
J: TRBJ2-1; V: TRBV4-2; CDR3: CASSQEGGGVNEQFF
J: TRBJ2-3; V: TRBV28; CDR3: CASSLGPPASTDTQYF
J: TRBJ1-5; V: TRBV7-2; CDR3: CASSLDTSINQPQHF
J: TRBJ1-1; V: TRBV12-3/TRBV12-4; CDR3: CASSFGSNTEAFF
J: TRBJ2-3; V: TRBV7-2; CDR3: CASSTYSSTDTQYF
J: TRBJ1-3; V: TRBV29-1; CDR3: CSVEFPAASGNTIYF
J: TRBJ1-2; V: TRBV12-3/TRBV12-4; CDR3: CASTFRRTDPNYGYTF
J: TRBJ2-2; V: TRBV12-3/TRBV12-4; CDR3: CASSLGLGTGELFF
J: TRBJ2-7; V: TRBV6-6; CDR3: CASSPPVGQISYEQYF
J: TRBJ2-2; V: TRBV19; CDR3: CASRTPGGDTGELFF
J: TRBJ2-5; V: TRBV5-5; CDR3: CASSLGYAETQYF
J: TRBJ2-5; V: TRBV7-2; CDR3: CASSLVGGIETQYF
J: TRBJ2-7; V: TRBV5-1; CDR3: CASSLRQGASYEQYF
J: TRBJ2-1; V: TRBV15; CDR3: CATSRPPRGVQYNEQFF
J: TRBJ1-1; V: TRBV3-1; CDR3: CASSRVGAFF